This TCR beta chain was sequenced for a study of OX40 agonist ivuxolimab in advanced cancers. Study-wide points: Partial responders at 0.1-3.0 mg/kg had among the lowest clonal expansion.

In its sample, this clone was seen a few times. Antigen unknown. Per germline, CDR1 SQVTM and CDR2 ANQGSEA. This CDR3 has 16 residues. The V gene end was trimmed by 5 bases and the J gene end by 1 base; junction bases not matched to a gene: 4. Sampling times: baseline, cycle 4 day 1, cycle 7 day 1. The assay was immunoSEQ multiplex PCR, and TCRdb's table has in-frame clones only and misses some. Of more than 20,000 clones listed, more than 80% were seen once; the top ten hold approximately 35%. The TCR originated in an adult with an advanced solid tumor such as melanoma, head and neck, liver or kidney cancer. V usage is TRBV29-1 and J usage is TRBJ2-1; 14 nucleotides agree with TRBD2. The sequences come from CD4+ or CD8+ T cells sorted from blood, collected in a trial of the OX40 agonist ivuxolimab. Here the CDR3 reads CSVPGTSGRSYNEQFF. The CDR3, as DNA: TGCAGCGTTCCCGGGACTAGCGGGAGATCCTACAATGAGCAGTTCTTC.